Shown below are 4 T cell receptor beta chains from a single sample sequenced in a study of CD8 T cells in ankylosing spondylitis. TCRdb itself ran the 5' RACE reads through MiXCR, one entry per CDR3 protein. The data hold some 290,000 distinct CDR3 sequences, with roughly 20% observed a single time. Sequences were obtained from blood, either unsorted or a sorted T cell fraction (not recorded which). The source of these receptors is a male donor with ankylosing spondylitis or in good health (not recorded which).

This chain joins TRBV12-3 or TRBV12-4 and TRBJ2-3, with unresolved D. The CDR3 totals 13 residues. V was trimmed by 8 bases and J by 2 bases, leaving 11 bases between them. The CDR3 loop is CASCPDHTDTQYF. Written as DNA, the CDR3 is TGTGCCAGCTGCCCTGATCACACAGATACGCAGTATTTT.

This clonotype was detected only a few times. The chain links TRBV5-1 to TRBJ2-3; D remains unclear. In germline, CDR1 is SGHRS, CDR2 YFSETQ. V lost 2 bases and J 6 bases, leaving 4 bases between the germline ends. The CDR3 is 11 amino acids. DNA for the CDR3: TGCGCCAGCAGCTTAGACGATACGCAGTATTTT. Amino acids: CASSLDDTQYF.

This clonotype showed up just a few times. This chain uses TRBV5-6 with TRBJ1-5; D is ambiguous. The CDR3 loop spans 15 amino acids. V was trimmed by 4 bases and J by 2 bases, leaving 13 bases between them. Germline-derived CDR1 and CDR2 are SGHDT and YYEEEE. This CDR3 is CASSVGGTRNQPQHF. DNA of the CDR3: TGTGCCAGCAGCGTCGGTGGCACGCGCAATCAGCCCCAGCATTTT.

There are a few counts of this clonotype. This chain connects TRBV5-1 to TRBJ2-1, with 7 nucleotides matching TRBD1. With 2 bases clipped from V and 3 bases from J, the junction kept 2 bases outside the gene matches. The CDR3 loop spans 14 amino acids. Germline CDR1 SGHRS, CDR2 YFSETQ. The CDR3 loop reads CASSFGDSYNEQFF. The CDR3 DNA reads TGCGCCAGCAGCTTTGGGGACAGCTACAATGAGCAGTTCTTC.